This T cell receptor beta chain was sequenced during a study of patients and donors after allogeneic stem cell transplantation. TCRdb passed the RT-PCR reads through MiXCR, listing each CDR3 protein once. The sample lists 85,000 to 90,000 distinct CDR3 sequences; around 48% were seen once. This clonotype came up a few times. The CDR3 totals 13 residues. Germline V gives CDR1 SQVTM, CDR2 ANQGSEA. The V and J ends lost 4 bases and 3 bases, in that order; junction bases with no gene match: 3. The source of this sequence is a human donor who was either an allogeneic HSCT recipient or a stem cell or donor lymphocyte infusion donor (not recorded which). It is not recorded whose cells these are; they may come from a transplant donor. Source material: blood, either unsorted or a sorted T cell fraction (not recorded which). V and J are TRBV29-1 and TRBJ1-1; 9 positions match TRBD1. The CDR3 reads CSVGQGVDTEAFF. The CDR3 coding sequence is TGCAGCGTTGGACAGGGGGTCGACACTGAAGCTTTCTTT.